The sample holds many counts of the clone carrying this T cell receptor beta chain. The iRepertoire nested amplicon-rescue multiplex PCR amplified TCR alpha and beta CDR3s from RNA. Tissue mRNA or PBMC total RNA, about 85-400 ng, went into one-step reverse transcription and amplification. TCRdb ran MiXCR on the multiplex PCR reads and lists one entry per CDR3 protein. This table holds 90,000 to 110,000 distinct CDR3 sequences, less than 30% found once. J was trimmed by 6 bases and V by 0 bases; bases with no gene match: 8. CDR1 and CDR2 from the germline V gene are MGHRA and YSYEKL. CDR3 length equals 16 residues. This entry belongs to a study of glioma-infiltrating T cells.

The source of this sequence is a human donor with low-grade glioma or glioblastoma, undergoing nonglioma brain surgery, or in good health (not recorded which). This chain links TRBV4-1 with TRBJ2-7; TRBD2 agrees at 10 bases. The sequenced sample was glioma tissue, nonneoplastic brain tissue, or PBMCs (not recorded which). Here the CDR3 reads CASSQDTSGAPFEQYF. CDR3 sequence (DNA): TGCGCCAGCAGCCAAGATACTAGCGGGGCCCCTTTCGAGCAGTACTTC.